A single sample gave rise to the 23 T cell receptor beta chains below, sequenced in a study of cytomegalovirus exposure and HLA in healthy donors (dated by TCRdb to about 2017). Library construction relied on the immunoSEQ multiplex PCR assay. For the multiplex PCR, a mixture combining 60 forward primers for TCR Vbeta segments and 13 reverse primers for TCR Jbeta segments was used. TCRdb carries this immuneACCESS record with in-frame sequences only. Its versions omit some clonotypes, under half of them owing to an unresolved V gene in the studies checked, with the rest unexplained. Here the sample has approximately 160,000 clones; roughly 80% occur a single time. The ten largest clones capture under 1.5% of the sample. The sequencing sample was made of PBMCs. The receptors shown here come from a man aged 18 to 35 in good health and CMV-seronegative.

This clone came up a few times. J is TRBJ1-2 and V is TRBV6-1, with D perhaps matching TRBD1 (6 bases). CDR3 length: 12 amino acids. V was pared by 4 bases and J by 6 bases, with 9 bases between. Germline V gene sequence: CDR1 MNHNS, CDR2 SASEGT. The CDR3 here is CASSGDNHGYTF. Written as DNA, the CDR3 is TGTGCCAGCAGTGGGGACAACCATGGCTACACCTTC.

In its sample, this clone was seen a few times. The DNA of the CDR3 is TGCGCCAGCAGCGGTCAACTCGCGACTAGCGGGAGCCGGGAGCAGTTCTTC. Residues: CASSGQLATSGSREQFF. V and J are TRBV5-1 and TRBJ2-1; 12 nucleotides match TRBD2. The CDR3 covers 17 residues. Germline V gives CDR1 SGHRS, CDR2 YFSETQ. With 4 bases clipped from V and 10 bases from J, the junction kept 15 bases outside the gene matches. The full variable domain, its missing parts supplied by reference TRBV5-1 and TRBJ2-1, is KAGVTQTPRYLIKTRGQQVTLSCSPISGHRSVSWYQQTPGQGLQFLFEYFSETQRNKGNFPGRFSGRQFSNSRSEMNVSTLELGDSALYLCASSGQLATSGSREQFFGPGTRLTVL.

The chain is built from TRBV18 and TRBJ2-7; D might be TRBD2 (5 bases). Between the trimmed V and J ends, which lost 0 bases and 7 bases, there was a span of 13 bases. This CDR3 region has 14 residues. CDR1 is KGHSH, CDR2 LQKENI, per germline. The CDR3 spells CASSPPSGVFEQYF. The CDR3 DNA follows: TGTGCCAGCTCACCACCTTCCGGGGTGTTTGAGCAGTACTTC.

V usage is TRBV27 and J usage is TRBJ2-1, with a weak D call TRBD1 (6 bases). The V and J ends lost 10 bases and 10 bases respectively, with 20 bases between them. The CDR3 is 13 residues long. Germline values: CDR1 MNHEY, CDR2 SMNVEV (reference sequence). DNA for the CDR3: TGTGCCACAGGGAGCCCAGGGGTTTGGGAGCAGTTCTTC. It codes for CATGSPGVWEQFF.

This clone has more than one count but fewer than ten. V is TRBV5-5 and J is TRBJ2-7, with 7 bases matching TRBD2. With 4 bases clipped from V and 1 base from J, the junction kept 11 bases outside the gene matches. The CDR3 is 16 amino acids. Germline CDR1 reads SGHKS; CDR2 reads YYEKEE (reference sequence). The CDR3, as DNA: TGTGCCAGCAGCCCGTGGGGCGGGAGTAGTTCCTACGAGCAGTACTTC. This gives the protein CASSPWGGSSSYEQYF. Full variable domain (rest looked up from reference TRBV5-5 and TRBJ2-7): DAGVTQSPTHLIKTRGQQVTLRCSPISGHKSVSWYQQVLGQGPQFIFQYYEKEERGRGNFPDRFSARQFPNYSSELNVNALLLGDSALYLCASSPWGGSSSYEQYFGPGTRLTVT.

A remark on this clone: In the same sample, other DNA sequences code for this CDR3. The genes are TRBV28 and TRBJ1-4; D call uncertain. Trimming took off 7 bases at V and 8 bases at J, with 8 bases between the two ends. The germline V gene has CDR1 MDHEN and CDR2 SYDVKM. The CDR3 has 11 amino acids. The CDR3 loop is CASTGREKLFF. CDR3 nucleotide sequence: TGTGCCAGCACCGGTCGGGAAAAACTGTTTTTT.

The chain links TRBV27 to TRBJ2-3; 8 positions match TRBD2. CDR3 length equals 18 residues. Losses at the gene ends were 4 bases for V and 2 bases for J; bases not matched to a gene: 14. Germline V lookup: CDR1 MNHEY, CDR2 SMNVEV (reference sequence). The CDR3 DNA reads TGTGCCAGCAGTTCCCCGCTTAGCGGGATGTATAACACAGATACGCAGTATTTT. This translates into CASSSPLSGMYNTDTQYF.

The chain links TRBV5-1 to TRBJ1-4; a weak D match, TRBD1 (5 bases). Germline V gives CDR1 SGHRS, CDR2 YFSETQ. V was pared by 4 bases and J by 8 bases, with 12 bases between. This CDR3 has 13 amino acids. The CDR3 is CASSLGGDEKLFF. CDR3 bases: TGCGCCAGCAGCCTGGGGGGAGACGAAAAACTGTTTTTT.

This chain uses TRBV7-2 with TRBJ2-5; unclear D gene. CDR3 length: 14 residues. CDR1 is SGHTA and CDR2 is FQGNSA in the germline V gene. V was shortened by 5 bases and J by 1 base, with 11 bases between the two germline ends. CDR3 sequence: CASSPVSVQETQYF. The CDR3 DNA follows: TGTGCCAGCAGCCCCGTGTCGGTCCAAGAGACCCAGTACTTC. Full variable domain (outside the CDR3, taken from reference TRBV7-2 and TRBJ2-5): GAGVSQSPSNKVTEKGKDVELRCDPISGHTALYWYRQSLGQGLEFLIYFQGNSAPDKSGLPSDRFSAERTGGSVSTLTIQRTQQEDSAVYLCASSPVSVQETQYFGPGTRLLVL.

The chain carries TRBV19 and TRBJ2-2, with 7 bases identical to TRBD1. Trimming took 3 bases from V and 7 from J; bases not matched to a gene: 5. This CDR3 has 14 residues. CDR1 and CDR2 from the germline V gene are LNHDA and SQIVND (reference sequence). The CDR3 DNA reads as TGTGCCAGTAGTATTGCGACAGGGATCGGGGAGCTGTTTTTT. This gives the protein CASSIATGIGELFF. The entire variable domain, with the rest obtained from reference TRBV19 and TRBJ2-2, is as follows: DGGITQSPKYLFRKEGQNVTLSCEQNLNHDAMYWYRQDPGQGLRLIYYSQIVNDFQKGDIAEGYSVSREKKESFPLTVTSAQKNPTAFYLCASSIATGIGELFFGEGSRLTVL.

This clone occurred once. V and J are TRBV4-3 and TRBJ2-1, with D perhaps matching TRBD2 (5 bases). V dropped 1 base and J dropped 2 bases, with 15 bases sitting between them. The V gene's germline CDR1 is LGHNA and CDR2 YSLEER. The length of the CDR3 is 17 residues. The CDR3, as DNA: TGCGCCAGCAGCCAAGGAGTTCTAGCAAGCGCCTACAATGAGCAGTTCTTC. It translates to CASSQGVLASAYNEQFF.

V gene TRBV7-2 combines with J gene TRBJ2-7; D unresolved. V lost 2 bases and J 7 bases, leaving 12 bases between the germline ends. The CDR3 totals 13 residues. Germline CDR1 reads SGHTA; CDR2 reads FQGNSA. CDR3 sequence (DNA): TGTGCCAGCAGCTTATTCGAGTTTGGTGAGCAGTACTTC. As protein: CASSLFEFGEQYF.

This chain connects TRBV6-4 to TRBJ2-3; D possibly corresponds to TRBD1 (5 bases). The germline gives CDR1 MRHNA, CDR2 SNTAGT. Trimming stripped 0 bases from V and 6 bases from J, with 7 bases between. The CDR3 sequence is 13 residues long. CDR3 nucleotide sequence: TGTGCCAGCAGTGACTCCCCAGGGGATACGCAGTATTTT. Translated: CASSDSPGDTQYF.

The V gene is TRBV27, the J gene TRBJ2-1, with 9 positions matching TRBD1. The J segment lost 8 bases and the V segment lost 9 bases, leaving 8 bases of the junction unmatched. The CDR3 totals 13 residues. Germline loops: CDR1 MNHEY, CDR2 SMNVEV (reference sequence). The CDR3, as DNA: TGTGCCAGTATCGGGACAGGGTCCCATGAGCAGTTCTTC. Amino acid sequence: CASIGTGSHEQFF.

The table lists this clone with a few counts. The chain combines TRBV7-9 with TRBJ2-1; TRBD2 agrees at 9 bases. V was clipped by 5 bases and J by 9 bases; unmatched bases: 11. CDR1 and CDR2 from the germline V gene are SEHNR and FQNEAQ (reference sequence). The CDR3 extends over 15 amino acids. The CDR3 sequence is CASSPLAGDLSEQFF. In nucleotides, the CDR3 is TGTGCCAGCAGCCCATTAGCGGGAGACTTAAGTGAGCAGTTCTTC. The whole variable domain, filled in from reference TRBV7-9 and TRBJ2-1, reads DTGVSQNPRHKITKRGQNVTFRCDPISEHNRLYWYRQTLGQGPEFLTYFQNEAQLEKSRLLSDRFSAERPKGSFSTLEIQRTEQGDSAMYLCASSPLAGDLSEQFFGPGTRLTVL.

This clone appeared a few times. The chain recombines TRBV10-3 with TRBJ1-2; a possible D gene is TRBD1 (6 bases). This CDR3 has 13 residues. The germline V gene has CDR1 ENHRY and CDR2 SYGVKD. V was trimmed by 4 bases and J by 4 bases, leaving 10 bases between them. The CDR3 here is CAISADSIYGYTF. The CDR3 nucleotides read TGTGCCATCAGTGCGGACAGTATCTATGGCTACACCTTC.

The rearrangement uses TRBV15 and TRBJ1-1; TRBD1 is a possible D gene (5 bases). V lost 5 bases, J lost 1 base, and 17 bases lay in between. The CDR3 loop spans 16 amino acids. The V gene's germline CDR1 is LNHNV and CDR2 YYDKDF (reference sequence). CDR3 bases: TGTGCCACCAGCCCGCGGACGCGGGGGAGGAACACTGAAGCTTTCTTT. Translation: CATSPRTRGRNTEAFF.

Details on this clone: Its ends do not fully match the called genes, so a read error is possible. The DNA of the CDR3 is TGTTCCAGCAGCCCGCATCTCGGGACTGGAGGTTATGGCTACACCTTC. It is translated as CSSSPHLGTGGYGYTF. The chain recombines TRBV7-9 with TRBJ1-2, with a possible D match to TRBD1 (5 bases). CDR3 length: 16 residues. The germline V gene has CDR1 SEHNR and CDR2 FQNEAQ (reference sequence).

V gene TRBV6-1 combines with J gene TRBJ2-2; no clear D gene. Germline CDR1 is MNHNS and CDR2 is SASEGT. This CDR3 has 14 amino acids. Trimming removed 6 bases at V and 0 bases at J, with 8 bases between. CDR3 in amino acids: CASRGRTNTGELFF. The DNA of the CDR3 is TGTGCCAGCAGGGGCAGGACGAACACCGGGGAGCTGTTTTTT.

The chain links TRBV18 to TRBJ2-3; 13 bases are shared with TRBD2. The CDR3 spans 18 residues. Germline values: CDR1 KGHSH, CDR2 LQKENI. Trimming cost V 4 bases and J 0 bases; bases outside gene matches: 7. CDR3 DNA sequence: TGTGCCAGCTCACTACCCTTACTAGCGGGAGGGAGCACAGATACGCAGTATTTT. Translating it yields CASSLPLLAGGSTDTQYF. The whole variable domain, filled in from reference TRBV18 and TRBJ2-3, reads NAGVMQNPRHLVRRRGQEARLRCSPMKGHSHVYWYRQLPEEGLKFMVYLQKENIIDESGMPKERFSAEFPKEGPSILRIQQVVRGDSAAYFCASSLPLLAGGSTDTQYFGPGTRLTVL.

Comment on this clone: At one boundary the junction diverges from the germline segment, which might be a read error. The chain is built from TRBV7-9 and TRBJ2-7; 11 positions agree with TRBD2. CDR1 is SEHNR and CDR2 is FQNEAQ in the germline V gene (reference sequence). The CDR3 loop spans 18 amino acids. In nucleotides, the CDR3 is TGTTCCAGCAGCTCCCCTCGGACTAGCGGGTCACCCCCCTACGAGCAGTACTTC. This gives the protein CSSSSPRTSGSPPYEQYF.

This clone occurred a few times. The chain combines TRBV14 with TRBJ2-1, with TRBD2 matching over 10 bases. Trimming took 5 bases from V and 2 from J; bases not matched to a gene: 3. This CDR3 comprises 15 residues. The germline V gene encodes CDR1 SGHDN and CDR2 FVKESK. This CDR3 reads CASSTLAGTYNEQFF. CDR3 bases: TGTGCCAGCAGCACACTAGCGGGAACCTACAATGAGCAGTTCTTC.

The genes are TRBV5-1 and TRBJ1-1; D ambiguous. V shed 5 bases and J shed 0 bases, with 8 bases lying between them. This CDR3 has 13 residues. Germline values: CDR1 SGHRS, CDR2 YFSETQ. The CDR3 region is CASRSDLNTEAFF. Here the CDR3 DNA reads TGCGCCAGCAGATCAGACTTGAACACTGAAGCTTTCTTT.